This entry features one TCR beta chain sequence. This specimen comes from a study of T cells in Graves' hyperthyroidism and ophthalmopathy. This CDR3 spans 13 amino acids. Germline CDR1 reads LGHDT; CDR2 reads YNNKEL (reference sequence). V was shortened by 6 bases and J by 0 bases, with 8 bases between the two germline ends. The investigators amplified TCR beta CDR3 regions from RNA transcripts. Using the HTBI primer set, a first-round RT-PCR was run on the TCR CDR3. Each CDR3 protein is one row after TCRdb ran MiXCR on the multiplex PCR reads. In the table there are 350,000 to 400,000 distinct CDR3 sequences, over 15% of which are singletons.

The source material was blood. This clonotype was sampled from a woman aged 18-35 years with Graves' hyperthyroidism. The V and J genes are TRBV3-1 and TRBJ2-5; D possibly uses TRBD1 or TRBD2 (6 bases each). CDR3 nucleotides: TGTGCCAGCAGAGGGGGGTACCAAGAGACCCAGTACTTC. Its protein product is CASRGGYQETQYF.